Below are 17 T cell receptor beta chains sequenced from a single sample in a study of T cell responses to AZD1222 COVID-19 vaccine. Sequencing was performed with immunoSEQ multiplex PCR; in TCRdb, only in-frame clones are kept and a portion is missing. The repertoire holds about 120,000 clones, 85% to 95% seen once, with under 3.5% in the top ten. Sequences were derived from peripheral blood, sampled on day 0 of AZD1222 vaccination. The receptors derive from an adult in good health.

This clone has just one count. The chain couples TRBV19 to TRBJ2-1; D is undetermined. Germline V gene lookup returns CDR1 LNHDA and CDR2 SQIVND (reference sequence). This CDR3 region has 15 residues. V dropped 3 bases and J dropped 6 bases, with 15 bases sitting between them. In nucleotides, the CDR3 is TGTGCCAGTAGTATTAGGAACGCACTACCCAATGAGCAGTTCTTC. Encoded protein: CASSIRNALPNEQFF.

V usage is TRBV5-6 and J usage is TRBJ2-7; no firm D call. The germline V and J ends were trimmed by 4 bases and 0 bases, with 8 bases remaining between them. Germline V gene lookup returns CDR1 SGHDT and CDR2 YYEEEE. The length of the CDR3 is 13 residues. CDR3 sequence: CASSPEPSYEQYF. As DNA, the CDR3 is TGTGCCAGCAGCCCGGAACCCTCCTACGAGCAGTACTTC.

The chain links TRBV3-1 (or the pseudogene TRBV3-2) to TRBJ1-2; D is ambiguous. The length of the CDR3 is 15 residues. Trimming pared 0 bases from V and 4 bases from J, leaving 12 bases between. The V gene's germline CDR1 is LGHDT and CDR2 YNNKEL (reference sequence). CDR3 region: CASSQDAPRGYGYTF. DNA of the CDR3: TGTGCCAGCAGCCAAGATGCCCCCCGAGGCTATGGCTACACCTTC.

The gene calls are TRBV5-1 and TRBJ2-1; 10 bases agree with TRBD2. Trimming removed 4 bases from V and 6 bases from J; junction bases left unmatched: 7. Germline V gene lookup returns CDR1 SGHRS and CDR2 YFSETQ. This CDR3 comprises 15 residues. CDR3 loop: CASSGAGGPRNEQFF. In DNA form, the CDR3 reads TGCGCCAGCAGCGGAGCGGGAGGGCCTCGCAATGAGCAGTTCTTC. The full variable domain, rest sourced from reference TRBV5-1 and TRBJ2-1, is KAGVTQTPRYLIKTRGQQVTLSCSPISGHRSVSWYQQTPGQGLQFLFEYFSETQRNKGNFPGRFSGRQFSNSRSEMNVSTLELGDSALYLCASSGAGGPRNEQFFGPGTRLTVL.

The J gene is TRBJ2-1, the V gene TRBV5-4, with D possibly being TRBD1 (5 bases). This CDR3 spans 15 amino acids. Germline CDR1 reads SGHNT; CDR2 reads YYREEE (reference sequence). The germline V and J ends were trimmed by 4 bases and 4 bases, with 15 bases remaining between them. CDR3 in DNA: TGTGCCAGCAGCGGGAAACGGACACTATACAATGAGCAGTTCTTC. Protein: CASSGKRTLYNEQFF.

This rearrangement joins TRBV18 to TRBJ1-1; possibly TRBD1 for D (6 bases). CDR3 length: 13 amino acids. Germline CDR1 is KGHSH and CDR2 is LQKENI. Trimming removed 5 bases at V and 5 bases at J, with 12 bases between. CDR3: CASSSTGKTEAFF. CDR3 nucleotide sequence: TGTGCCAGCTCATCTACAGGGAAGACTGAAGCTTTCTTT.

Only one count was recorded for this clone. The J gene is TRBJ2-7, the V gene TRBV28; D is perhaps TRBD1 (6 bases). The CDR3 extends over 15 amino acids. V lost 2 bases to trimming and J lost 5 bases, with 16 bases between them. Germline V gives CDR1 MDHEN, CDR2 SYDVKM. The CDR3 loop reads CASSLNSWTANEQYF. CDR3 nucleotide sequence: TGTGCCAGCAGTTTAAATTCCTGGACAGCTAACGAGCAGTACTTC.

This chain uses TRBV3-1 (or the pseudogene TRBV3-2) with TRBJ1-3; D may be TRBD1 (5 bases). The ends were cut back, 2 bases at V and 1 base at J, with 6 bases in the middle. The CDR3 has 14 residues. Germline CDR1 and CDR2: LGHDT and YNNKEL (reference sequence). For the CDR3, the DNA is TGTGCCAGCAGCCAATCAGGGTCTGGAAACACCATATATTTT. It codes for CASSQSGSGNTIYF.

V and J are TRBV28 and TRBJ1-4; perhaps TRBD1 as D (5 bases). CDR1 MDHEN and CDR2 SYDVKM come from the germline V gene. There are 16 residues in the CDR3. V was pared by 6 bases and J by 4 bases, with 18 bases between. The CDR3 DNA reads as TGTGCCAGCAGATCCCCCTCGGGGGGGGATAATGAAAAACTGTTTTTT. It encodes CASRSPSGGDNEKLFF.

The V and J genes are TRBV5-5 and TRBJ1-6; 7 bases line up with TRBD1. V dropped 4 bases and J dropped 10; count of bases not matched to a gene: 8. The CDR3 is 14 residues long. Germline V gene sequence: CDR1 SGHKS, CDR2 YYEKEE (reference sequence). The CDR3 is CASSPRQGESPLHF. The DNA for the CDR3 is TGTGCCAGCAGCCCAAGACAGGGTGAATCACCCCTCCACTTT.

The V and J genes are TRBV19 and TRBJ2-2; perhaps TRBD2 as D (6 bases). V was pared by 7 bases and J by 4 bases, with 16 bases between. CDR1 is LNHDA and CDR2 is SQIVND in the germline V gene (reference sequence). The CDR3 length is 15 residues. This CDR3 is CASNPGLYVTGELFF. CDR3 in DNA: TGTGCCAGTAACCCGGGACTTTATGTCACCGGGGAGCTGTTTTTT. Using reference TRBV19 and TRBJ2-2 for the parts outside the CDR3, the full variable domain is DGGITQSPKYLFRKEGQNVTLSCEQNLNHDAMYWYRQDPGQGLRLIYYSQIVNDFQKGDIAEGYSVSREKKESFPLTVTSAQKNPTAFYLCASNPGLYVTGELFFGEGSRLTVL.

J is TRBJ1-1 and V is TRBV10-3, with D tentatively TRBD1 (5 bases). With 3 bases removed from V and 1 base from J, the gap between germline ends came to 6 bases. The germline V gene encodes CDR1 ENHRY and CDR2 SYGVKD. This CDR3 comprises 13 residues. CDR3 sequence: CAISETGNTEAFF. CDR3 DNA: TGTGCCATCAGTGAAACAGGGAACACTGAAGCTTTCTTT.

V usage is TRBV7-7 and J usage is TRBJ1-1, with D unresolved. The CDR3 is made up of 13 amino acids. The V end lost 2 bases, the J end lost 3 bases, and 7 bases lay between the germline ends. From germline, CDR1 is SSHAT and CDR2 FNYEAQ (reference sequence). The DNA of the CDR3 is TGTGCCAGCAGCTTACAGCCAGACACTGAAGCTTTCTTT. Protein product: CASSLQPDTEAFF.

The chain links TRBV11-2 to TRBJ1-3; D unclear. Germline V lookup: CDR1 SGHAT, CDR2 FQNNGV. The CDR3 sequence is 14 residues long. V lost 9 bases, J lost 0 bases, and 12 bases lay in between. CDR3: CASRMGGSGNTIYF. CDR3 nucleotide sequence: TGTGCCAGTAGGATGGGAGGCTCTGGAAACACCATATATTTT.

This clone was detected a few times. CDR3 loop: CASSQFSGNTIYF. The CDR3 DNA follows: TGTGCCAGCAGTCAATTTTCTGGAAACACCATATATTTT. V usage is TRBV12-3 or TRBV12-4 and J usage is TRBJ1-3; D is ambiguous. Deletions cut 5 bases from V and 1 base from J, with 6 bases between. The CDR3 is 13 residues long.

V usage is TRBV15 and J usage is TRBJ1-2; TRBD1 matches 8 bases. From germline, CDR1 is LNHNV and CDR2 YYDKDF (reference sequence). CDR3 size: 13 residues. The junction had 7 bases not matched to a gene; V was cut back by 5 bases and J by 8 bases. The CDR3 DNA reads TGTGCCACCAGCTCCTGGACAGGGAGGGGCTACACCTTC. Residues: CATSSWTGRGYTF.

As DNA, the CDR3 is TGTGCCAGCAGTTTCAGCGGGCCTCAAGAGACCCAGTACTTC. Its protein is CASSFSGPQETQYF. The chain has TRBV28 and TRBJ2-5; D possibly corresponds to TRBD2 (6 bases). This CDR3 spans 14 amino acids. CDR1 is MDHEN and CDR2 is SYDVKM in the germline V gene. The germline V and J ends were trimmed by 3 bases and 2 bases, with 10 bases remaining between them.